The sequence of this T cell receptor (beta chain) was determined in a study of shared clonotypes between healthy human individuals. Clones were read by immunoSEQ multiplex PCR, and TCRdb kept only the in-frame ones, dropping some. Here the sample spans over 1.5 million clones, 95% to 99% being singletons. CDR1 is SGHNT and CDR2 is YENEEA in the germline V gene. Trimming pared 1 base from V and 9 bases from J, leaving 4 bases between. This CDR3 has 11 amino acids. The chain carries TRBV11-3 and TRBJ2-1, with unresolved D. The clonotype comes from a man aged 25 to 45 in good health. Source material: naive CD4+ T cells sorted from blood. Subset noted: CD45RA+ positively selected. This CDR3 reads CASSLGIEQFF. The CDR3 nucleotides are TGTGCCAGCAGCTTAGGTATTGAGCAGTTCTTC. Based on the CDR3 plus reference TRBV11-3 and TRBJ2-1, the full variable domain is EAGVVQSPRYKIIEKKQPVAFWCNPISGHNTLYWYLQNLGQGPELLIRYENEEAVDDSQLPKDRFSAERLKGVDSTLKIQPAELGDSAVYLCASSLGIEQFFGPGTRLTVL.